Shown below are 3 T cell receptor beta chains from a single sample sequenced in a study of type 1 regulatory T cells (dated by TCRdb to 2020 to 2023). The sample was run on an Illumina MiSeq. TCRdb's own reprocessing of the public reads used fastp at Q25 and MiXCR and kept productive beta chains. Under each unique CDR3 protein, matching rows form one entry showing the most common genes and DNA. The sample has tens of thousands of distinct CDR3 sequences on record, around 62% of them singletons. Approximately 1.8% of the sample comes from the top ten. For these TCRs, the target antigens are not known. The sample consisted of cultured non-Tr1 T cells, either the whole culture or a sorted T cell fraction (not recorded which). Read against the paper, the sample's cell subset or site label means: non-Tr1 population from the T-allo10 product. These receptors were collected from a human donor in good health.

CDR3 sequence reads: CASSPPSRNTGELFF. The CDR3 DNA is TGTGCCAGCAGTCCCCCTTCCAGGAACACCGGGGAGCTGTTTTTT. J is TRBJ2-2 and V is TRBV12-3 or TRBV12-4; D not resolved. Trimming pared 5 bases from V and 1 base from J, leaving 11 bases between. This CDR3 is 15 amino acids long.

The sample holds a few counts of this clonotype. V is TRBV20-1 and J is TRBJ2-6; D gene ambiguous. CDR1 is DFQATT and CDR2 is SNEGSKA in the germline V gene (reference sequence). This CDR3 is 13 amino acids long. V shed 7 bases and J shed 3 bases, with 10 bases lying between them. The CDR3 loop is CSVLSGGANVLTF. In DNA form, the CDR3 reads TGCAGTGTCCTGTCGGGTGGGGCCAACGTCCTGACTTTC.

The rearrangement links TRBV24-1 to TRBJ2-1; TRBD2 might be the D (7 bases). CDR3 length: 17 residues. Trimming removed 2 bases at V and 6 bases at J, with 19 bases between. CDR1 is KGHDR and CDR2 is SFDVKD in the germline V gene. The CDR3 DNA follows: TGTGCCACCAGTGATTCCCCTGCGGGGGCCCCGGGCAATGAGCAGTTCTTC. This gives the protein CATSDSPAGAPGNEQFF.